The rows below give T cell receptor beta chains drawn from one sample of a study of T cell responses to AZD1222 COVID-19 vaccine. The table came from immunoSEQ multiplex PCR; TCRdb's copy has only in-frame clones and leaves some out. Of about 160,000 clones in the sample, roughly 86% were seen once. The sample consisted of peripheral blood, taken on day 0 of AZD1222 vaccination. These receptors all stem from an adult in good health. Each CDR3 is given with its conserved first and last residue. A D gene is named only where the DNA matches it firmly. Rows may omit the clone size; those that give it use once, few, many or a size class.

NA	TRBV27	TRBJ2-7	TRBD1	CASSNARTGSEQYF	TGTGCCAGCAGTAATGCCAGGACAGGTAGCGAGCAGTACTTC
once	TRBV5-8	TRBJ1-6	NA	CASSVWNSPLHF	TGTGCCAGCAGCGTATGGAATTCACCCCTCCACTTT
NA	TRBV28	TRBJ2-7	TRBD1	CASSSGQGREQYF	TGTGCCAGCAGTTCGGGACAGGGCCGGGAGCAGTACTTC
NA	TRBV19	TRBJ2-3	TRBD2	CASSIEEAGGPSDTQYF	TGTGCCAGTAGTATAGAGGAGGCGGGAGGGCCTTCAGATACGCAGTATTTT
few	TRBV5-6	TRBJ1-2	NA	CASTPSLIGHYYGYTF	TGTGCCAGCACCCCTTCGCTGATAGGGCACTACTATGGCTACACCTTC
NA	TRBV6-1	TRBJ1-5	NA	CASSESGNQPQHF	TGTGCCAGCAGTGAAAGTGGAAATCAGCCCCAGCATTTT
many	TRBV7-3	TRBJ1-6	TRBD1	CASSSTGARSPLHF	TGTGCCAGCAGCTCGACAGGGGCGAGGTCACCCCTCCACTTT
NA	TRBV5-4	TRBJ1-1	NA	CASSLEQGDEAFF	TGTGCCAGCAGCTTGGAACAGGGTGATGAAGCTTTCTTT
NA	TRBV9	TRBJ1-5	NA	CASSVGPQENQPQHF	TGTGCCAGCAGCGTAGGTCCACAGGAGAATCAGCCCCAGCATTTT
NA	TRBV19	TRBJ2-7	NA	CASSIESVPGYEQYF	TGTGCCAGTAGTATAGAATCCGTCCCGGGCTACGAGCAGTACTTC
NA	TRBV7-3	TRBJ2-7	TRBD2	CASSRTSGSPPLGEQYF	TGTGCCAGCAGTCGGACTAGCGGGAGTCCCCCCCTTGGGGAGCAGTACTTC
NA	TRBV5-6	TRBJ1-4	TRBD1	CASSIGTGVEKLFF	TGTGCCAGCAGCATAGGGACAGGGGTTGAAAAACTGTTTTTT
few	TRBV27	TRBJ1-6	NA	CASSRGWSPLHF	TGTGCCAGCAGTAGGGGATGGTCACCCCTCCACTTT
once	TRBV7-2	TRBJ1-1	NA	CASSLGDRNTEAFF	TGTGCCAGCAGCTTGGGGGACCGGAACACTGAAGCTTTCTTT
NA	TRBV11-3	TRBJ2-7	NA	CASSLAGDTNYEQYF	TGTGCCAGCAGCTTAGCCGGGGACACTAACTACGAGCAGTACTTC
NA	TRBV5-6	TRBJ1-1	NA	CASSLAGYDTEAFF	TGTGCCAGCAGCTTGGCAGGGTATGACACTGAAGCTTTCTTT
NA	TRBV6-2/TRBV6-3	TRBJ2-2	TRBD2	CASSPGTSGIELFF	TGTGCCAGCAGTCCCGGGACTAGCGGGATAGAGCTGTTTTTT
NA	TRBV6-2/TRBV6-3	TRBJ2-3	TRBD2	CASSYGRATDTQYF	TGTGCCAGCAGTTACGGGAGGGCCACAGATACGCAGTATTTT
NA	TRBV5-8	TRBJ1-1	NA	CASSFYRVSMNTEAFF	TGTGCCAGCAGCTTTTACAGGGTTTCGATGAACACTGAAGCTTTCTTT
NA	TRBV4-3	TRBJ1-4	NA	CASSQDLGGWQEKLFF	TGCGCCAGCAGCCAAGATTTGGGGGGGTGGCAGGAAAAACTGTTTTTT
NA	TRBV6-6	TRBJ1-2	TRBD1	CASNPGGGWNYGYTF	TGTGCCAGCAACCCAGGGGGGGGATGGAACTATGGCTACACCTTC
once	TRBV28	TRBJ1-4	NA	CASTGVEEKLFF	TGTGCCAGCACCGGGGTCGAAGAAAAACTGTTTTTT
NA	TRBV29-1	TRBJ1-1	TRBD1	CSVRQGTRAFF	TGCAGCGTTCGACAGGGGACGAGGGCTTTCTTT
NA	TRBV7-9	TRBJ2-7	NA	CASSLGVGVDKDEQYF	TGTGCCAGCAGCTTAGGGGTAGGGGTGGATAAGGACGAGCAGTACTTC
NA	TRBV29-1	TRBJ1-1	NA	CSVESDTQNTEAFF	TGCAGCGTTGAATCGGACACTCAGAACACTGAAGCTTTCTTT
NA	TRBV27	TRBJ2-6	TRBD1	CASRKGGNGANVLTF	TGTGCCAGCCGTAAAGGGGGCAATGGGGCCAACGTCCTGACTTTC
NA	TRBV4-3	TRBJ1-2	NA	CASSPRLRDGYTF	TGCGCCAGCAGCCCGCGACTCAGAGATGGCTACACCTTC
NA	TRBV3-1/TRBV3-2	TRBJ1-4	NA	CASSQGVATNEKLFF	TGTGCCAGCAGCCAGGGAGTGGCGACTAATGAAAAACTGTTTTTT
NA	TRBV6-4	TRBJ2-3	TRBD1	CASSESATGGGTDTQYF	TGTGCCAGCAGTGAATCAGCGACAGGGGGCGGCACAGATACGCAGTATTTT
once	TRBV6-1	TRBJ1-1	TRBD1	CASSVPVTGPMNTEAFF	TGTGCCAGCAGTGTTCCGGTGACAGGGCCCATGAACACTGAAGCTTTCTTT
NA	TRBV2	TRBJ1-1	NA	CASSVWGSGEAFF	TGTGCCAGCAGTGTCTGGGGGTCGGGGGAAGCTTTCTTT
NA	TRBV2	TRBJ1-5	NA	CASGPSNQPQHF	TGTGCCAGCGGGCCCAGCAATCAGCCCCAGCATTTT
NA	TRBV23-1	TRBJ1-6	NA	CASSQSPRAYNSPLHF	TGCGCCAGCAGTCAATCCCCCCGGGCCTATAATTCACCCCTCCACTTT
NA	TRBV7-9	TRBJ1-5	NA	CASSLRGETDSNQPQHF	TGTGCCAGCAGCTTAAGAGGGGAAACCGATAGCAATCAGCCCCAGCATTTT
NA	TRBV2	TRBJ2-1	NA	CASSEALAGGGEQFF	TGTGCCAGCAGTGAAGCGCTTGCGGGTGGGGGTGAGCAGTTCTTC
NA	TRBV5-4	TRBJ1-2	NA	CASTTGQLNYGYTF	TGTGCCAGCACCACAGGACAGCTAAACTATGGCTACACCTTC
NA	TRBV6-2/TRBV6-3	TRBJ1-2	NA	CASSSRTGTGYTF	TGTGCCAGCAGTTCCCGGACGGGGACTGGCTACACCTTC
NA	TRBV5-1	TRBJ2-2	NA	CATRGTPNTGELFF	TGCGCCACCCGAGGAACACCTAACACCGGGGAGCTGTTTTTT
once	TRBV7-6	TRBJ2-5	NA	CASSLGAGIREETQYF	TGTGCCAGCAGCTTAGGCGCGGGGATTCGAGAAGAGACCCAGTACTTC
NA	TRBV5-1	TRBJ1-5	NA	CASSLEANDGVNQPQHF	TGCGCCAGCAGCTTGGAAGCGAATGACGGGGTAAATCAGCCCCAGCATTTT
NA	TRBV9	TRBJ1-4	TRBD1	CASSVGGTGDEKLFF	TGTGCCAGCAGCGTAGGAGGGACAGGGGATGAAAAACTGTTTTTT
NA	TRBV6-6	TRBJ1-6	TRBD1	CASSPRQGMGSPLHF	TGTGCCAGCAGTCCACGACAGGGTATGGGATCACCCCTCCACTTT
NA	TRBV27	TRBJ1-2	NA	CASSLAAEHHSNYGYTF	TGTGCCAGCAGTTTGGCGGCAGAACACCATTCTAACTATGGCTACACCTTC
NA	TRBV7-2	TRBJ1-3	NA	CASSLGSGGSGNTIYF	TGTGCCAGCAGCTTAGGGTCGGGTGGCTCTGGAAACACCATATATTTT
NA	TRBV6-5	TRBJ1-5	NA	CASSYSTRDQPQHF	TGTGCCAGCAGTTACTCCACGAGGGATCAGCCCCAGCATTTT
NA	TRBV12-3/TRBV12-4	TRBJ2-2	NA	CASSSGSTGELFF	TGTGCCAGCAGTTCCGGATCTACCGGGGAGCTGTTTTTT
NA	TRBV19	TRBJ1-1	NA	CASSTRQDNTEAFF	TGTGCCAGTAGTACCCGACAGGATAACACTGAAGCTTTCTTT